This T cell receptor (beta chain) was retrieved from a study of OX40 agonist ivuxolimab in advanced cancers. Overall study: Administration of intravenous ivuxolimab to patients occurred every 2 weeks at 0.01 to 10 mg/kg. Notes on the study in general: On average, CD8+ T cells had more expanded clones than CD4+. The investigators did not determine what antigen specificity the expanded peripheral T cells had.

CDR3 length equals 14 residues. J was trimmed by 3 bases and V by 2 bases; bases with no gene match: 4. CDR1 and CDR2 from the germline V gene are KGHSH and LQKENI. Here immunoSEQ multiplex PCR was the method, and the copy in TCRdb shows in-frame clones only, minus some. The sample holds more than 50,000 clones, about four fifths seen once. As to this clone: Its antigen is not identified.

The V and J genes are TRBV18 and TRBJ2-7; the match to TRBD2 covers 7 bases. Specimen: CD4+ or CD8+ T cells sorted from blood, collected in a trial of the OX40 agonist ivuxolimab. This TCR was sampled from an adult with an advanced solid tumor such as melanoma, head and neck, liver or kidney cancer. CDR3 sequence (DNA): TGTGCCAGCTCACCATCGGGACTATACTACGAGCAGTACTTC. Translating it yields CASSPSGLYYEQYF. Full variable domain (outside the CDR3, taken from reference TRBV18 and TRBJ2-7): NAGVMQNPRHLVRRRGQEARLRCSPMKGHSHVYWYRQLPEEGLKFMVYLQKENIIDESGMPKERFSAEFPKEGPSILRIQQVVRGDSAAYFCASSPSGLYYEQYFGPGTRLTVT.